The 2 T cell receptor beta chains below come from one sample, sequenced in a study of radiotherapy plus CTLA-4 blockade in lung cancer. Sequencing used immunoSEQ multiplex PCR; TCRdb keeps in-frame clones, though not all of them. The sample consists of more than 75,000 clones, around 87% of them appearing once. The sequenced sample was peripheral blood, obtained from a patient treated with radiotherapy plus ipilimumab. The receptor set was obtained from a human donor with non-small cell lung cancer who had stable disease on radiotherapy plus ipilimumab.

The chain has TRBV6-6 and TRBJ1-6; perhaps TRBD1 as D (5 bases). Trimming cost V 6 bases and J 6 bases, with 18 bases left between them. CDR1 is MNHNY, CDR2 SVGAGI, per germline (reference sequence). The CDR3 covers 16 residues. Here the CDR3 DNA reads TGTGCCAGCAGCCCCTACCGGGACGGTAGTAATTCACCCCTCCACTTT. It specifies CASSPYRDGSNSPLHF.

The chain is built from TRBV5-1 and TRBJ2-1; tentatively, D is TRBD1 (6 bases). This CDR3 has 13 residues. The V end was cut by 4 bases, the J end by 4 bases, with 9 bases between. The V gene's germline CDR1 is SGHRS and CDR2 YFSETQ. In DNA, the CDR3 is TGCGCCAGCAGCACCGGACAGTACAATGAGCAGTTCTTC. Translated, it gives CASSTGQYNEQFF.